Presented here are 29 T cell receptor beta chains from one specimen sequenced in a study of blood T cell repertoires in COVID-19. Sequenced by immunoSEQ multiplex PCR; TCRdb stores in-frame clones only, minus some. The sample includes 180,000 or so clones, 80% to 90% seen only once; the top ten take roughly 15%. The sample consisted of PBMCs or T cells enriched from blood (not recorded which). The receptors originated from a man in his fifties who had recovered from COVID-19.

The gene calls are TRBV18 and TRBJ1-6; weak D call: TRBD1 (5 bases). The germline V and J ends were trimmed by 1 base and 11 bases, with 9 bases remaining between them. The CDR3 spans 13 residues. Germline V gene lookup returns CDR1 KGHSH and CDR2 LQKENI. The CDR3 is CASSPLGDPPLHF. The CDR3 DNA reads TGTGCCAGCTCACCACTAGGGGATCCACCCCTCCACTTT. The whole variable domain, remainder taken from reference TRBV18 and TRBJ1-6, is NAGVMQNPRHLVRRRGQEARLRCSPMKGHSHVYWYRQLPEEGLKFMVYLQKENIIDESGMPKERFSAEFPKEGPSILRIQQVVRGDSAAYFCASSPLGDPPLHFGNGTRLTVT.

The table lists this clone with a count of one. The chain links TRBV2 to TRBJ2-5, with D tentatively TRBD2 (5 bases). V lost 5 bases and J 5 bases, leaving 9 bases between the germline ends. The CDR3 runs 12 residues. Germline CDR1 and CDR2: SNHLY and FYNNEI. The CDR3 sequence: CASSWTVETQYF. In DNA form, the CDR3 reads TGTGCCAGCAGTTGGACTGTGGAGACCCAGTACTTC.

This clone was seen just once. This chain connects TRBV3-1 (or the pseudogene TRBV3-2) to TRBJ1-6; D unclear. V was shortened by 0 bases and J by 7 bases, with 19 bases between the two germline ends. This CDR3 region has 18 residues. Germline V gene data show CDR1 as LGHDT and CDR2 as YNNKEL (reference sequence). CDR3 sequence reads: CASSQDPPLTRRNSPLHF. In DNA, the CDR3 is TGTGCCAGCAGCCAAGATCCCCCTCTGACAAGAAGGAATTCACCCCTCCACTTT.

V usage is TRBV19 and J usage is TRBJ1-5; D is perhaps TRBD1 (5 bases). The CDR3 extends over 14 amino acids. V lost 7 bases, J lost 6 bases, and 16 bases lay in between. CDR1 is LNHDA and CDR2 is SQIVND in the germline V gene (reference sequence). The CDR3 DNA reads TGTGCCAGTAATAGGCAGGGTGTACGTCAGCCCCAGCATTTT. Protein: CASNRQGVRQPQHF.

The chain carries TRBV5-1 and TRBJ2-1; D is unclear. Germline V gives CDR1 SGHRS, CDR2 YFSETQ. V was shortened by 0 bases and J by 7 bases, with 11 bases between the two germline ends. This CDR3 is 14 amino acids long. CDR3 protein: CASSLGSTSNEQFF. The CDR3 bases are TGCGCCAGCAGCTTGGGGAGTACCTCAAATGAGCAGTTCTTC.

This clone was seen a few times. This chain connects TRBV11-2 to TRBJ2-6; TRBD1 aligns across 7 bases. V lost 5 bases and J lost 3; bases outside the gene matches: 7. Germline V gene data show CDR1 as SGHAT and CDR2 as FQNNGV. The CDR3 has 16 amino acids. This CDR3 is CASSPTGPIGANVLTF. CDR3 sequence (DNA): TGTGCCAGCAGCCCGACAGGGCCCATTGGGGCCAACGTCCTGACTTTC.

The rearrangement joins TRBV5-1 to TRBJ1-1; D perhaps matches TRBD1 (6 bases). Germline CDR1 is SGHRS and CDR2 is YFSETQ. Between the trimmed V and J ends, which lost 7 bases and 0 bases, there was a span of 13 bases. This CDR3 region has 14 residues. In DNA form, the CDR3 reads TGCGCCAGCTCGTTAGGGGGTGTGAACACTGAAGCTTTCTTT. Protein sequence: CASSLGGVNTEAFF.

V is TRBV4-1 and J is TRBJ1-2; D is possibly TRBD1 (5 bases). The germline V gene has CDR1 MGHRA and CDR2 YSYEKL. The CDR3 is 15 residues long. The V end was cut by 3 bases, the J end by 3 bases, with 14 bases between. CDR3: CASSQAPTVYYGYTF. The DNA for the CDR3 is TGCGCCAGCAGCCAGGCTCCGACAGTCTACTATGGCTACACCTTC.

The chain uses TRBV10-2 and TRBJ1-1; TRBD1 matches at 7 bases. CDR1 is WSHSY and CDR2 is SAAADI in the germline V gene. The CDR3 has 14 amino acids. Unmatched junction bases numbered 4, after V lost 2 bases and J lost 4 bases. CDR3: CASSEKGAATEAFF. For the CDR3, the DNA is TGCGCCAGCAGTGAGAAGGGGGCGGCCACTGAAGCTTTCTTT.

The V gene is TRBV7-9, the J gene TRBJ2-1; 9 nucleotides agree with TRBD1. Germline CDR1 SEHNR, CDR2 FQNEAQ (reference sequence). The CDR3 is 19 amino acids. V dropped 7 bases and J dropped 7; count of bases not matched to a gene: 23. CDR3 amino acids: CASTLRTLVDRGPLNEQFF. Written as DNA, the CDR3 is TGTGCCAGCACTCTTCGAACCCTCGTGGACAGGGGCCCGTTAAATGAGCAGTTCTTC.

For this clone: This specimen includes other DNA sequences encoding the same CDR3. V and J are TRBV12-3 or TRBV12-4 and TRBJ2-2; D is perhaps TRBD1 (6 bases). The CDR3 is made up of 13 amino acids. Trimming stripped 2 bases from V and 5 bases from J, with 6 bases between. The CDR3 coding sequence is TGTGCCAGCAGTTTAACAGGGACCGGGGAGCTGTTTTTT. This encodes CASSLTGTGELFF.

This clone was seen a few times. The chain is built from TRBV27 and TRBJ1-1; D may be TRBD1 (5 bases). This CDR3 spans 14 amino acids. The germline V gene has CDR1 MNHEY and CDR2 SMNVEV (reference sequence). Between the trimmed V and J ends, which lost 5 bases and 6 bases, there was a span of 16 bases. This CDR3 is CASSPRQNPSEAFF. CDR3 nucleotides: TGTGCCAGCAGTCCCCGACAGAATCCGTCTGAAGCTTTCTTT.

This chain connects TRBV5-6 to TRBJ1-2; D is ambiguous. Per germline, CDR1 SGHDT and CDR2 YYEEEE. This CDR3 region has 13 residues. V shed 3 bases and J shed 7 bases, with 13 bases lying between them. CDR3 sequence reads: CASSYPDSVGYTF. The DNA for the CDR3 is TGTGCCAGCAGCTATCCAGACTCCGTTGGCTACACCTTC.

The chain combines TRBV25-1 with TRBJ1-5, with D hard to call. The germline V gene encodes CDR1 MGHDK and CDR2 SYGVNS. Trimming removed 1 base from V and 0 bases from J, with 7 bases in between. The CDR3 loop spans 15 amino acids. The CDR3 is CASSESGNSNQPQHF. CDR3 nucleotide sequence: TGTGCCAGCAGTGAATCGGGGAATAGCAATCAGCCCCAGCATTTT.

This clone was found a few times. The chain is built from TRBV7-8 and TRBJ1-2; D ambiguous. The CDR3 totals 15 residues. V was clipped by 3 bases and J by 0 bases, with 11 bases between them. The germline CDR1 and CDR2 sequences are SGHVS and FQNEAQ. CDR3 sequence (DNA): TGTGCCAGCAGCTTTGGGAGGGTAGCTAACTATGGCTACACCTTC. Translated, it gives CASSFGRVANYGYTF.

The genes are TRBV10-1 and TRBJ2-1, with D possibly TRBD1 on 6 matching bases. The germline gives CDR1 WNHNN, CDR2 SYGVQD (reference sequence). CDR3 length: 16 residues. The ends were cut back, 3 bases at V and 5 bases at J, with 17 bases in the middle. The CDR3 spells CASSDPGTGIHNEQFF. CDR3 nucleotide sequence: TGCGCCAGCAGTGACCCGGGAACAGGGATCCACAATGAGCAGTTCTTC.

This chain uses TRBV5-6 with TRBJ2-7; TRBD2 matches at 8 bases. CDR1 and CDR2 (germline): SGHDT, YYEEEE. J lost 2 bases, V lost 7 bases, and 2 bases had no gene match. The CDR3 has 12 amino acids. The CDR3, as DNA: TGTGCCAGCTCCGGGGGGGCCTACGAGCAGTACTTC. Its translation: CASSGGAYEQYF.

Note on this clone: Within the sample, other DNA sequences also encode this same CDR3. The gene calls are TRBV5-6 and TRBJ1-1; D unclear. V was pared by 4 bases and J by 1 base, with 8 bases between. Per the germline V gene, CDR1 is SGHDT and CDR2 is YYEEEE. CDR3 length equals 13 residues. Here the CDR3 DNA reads TGTGCCAGCAGCCTTGACACGAACACTGAAGCTTTCTTT. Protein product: CASSLDTNTEAFF.

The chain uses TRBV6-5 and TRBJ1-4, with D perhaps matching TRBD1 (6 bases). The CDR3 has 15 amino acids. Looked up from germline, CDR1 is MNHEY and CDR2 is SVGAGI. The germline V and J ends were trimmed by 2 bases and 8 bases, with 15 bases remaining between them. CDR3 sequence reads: CASSYLQGDGEKLFF. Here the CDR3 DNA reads TGTGCCAGCAGTTACCTACAGGGAGACGGGGAAAAACTGTTTTTT.

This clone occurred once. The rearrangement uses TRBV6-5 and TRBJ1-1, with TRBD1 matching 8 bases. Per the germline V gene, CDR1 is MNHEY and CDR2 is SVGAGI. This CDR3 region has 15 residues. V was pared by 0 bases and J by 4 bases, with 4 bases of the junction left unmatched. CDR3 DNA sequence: TGTGCCAGCAGTTACTCAGGACAGGGCCGCACTGAAGCTTTCTTT. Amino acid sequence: CASSYSGQGRTEAFF.

The DNA of the CDR3 is TGCGCCAGCAGCCCTTTAGACCCTGGGCTTAACATTCAGTACTTC. Its translation: CASSPLDPGLNIQYF. The J gene is TRBJ2-4, the V gene TRBV5-1; no firm D call. The germline CDR1 and CDR2 sequences are SGHRS and YFSETQ. Trimming left V 4 bases short and J 7 bases short, with 18 bases between. This CDR3 is built from 15 residues.

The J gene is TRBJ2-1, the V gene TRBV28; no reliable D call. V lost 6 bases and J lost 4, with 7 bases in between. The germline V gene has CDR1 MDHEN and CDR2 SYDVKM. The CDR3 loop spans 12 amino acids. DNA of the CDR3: TGTGCCAGCAGACCTCGGTACAATGAGCAGTTCTTC. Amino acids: CASRPRYNEQFF. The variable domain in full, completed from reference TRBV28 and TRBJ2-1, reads DVKVTQSSRYLVKRTGEKVFLECVQDMDHENMFWYRQDPGLGLRLIYFSYDVKMKEKGDIPEGYSVSREKKERFSLILESASTNQTSMYLCASRPRYNEQFFGPGTRLTVL.

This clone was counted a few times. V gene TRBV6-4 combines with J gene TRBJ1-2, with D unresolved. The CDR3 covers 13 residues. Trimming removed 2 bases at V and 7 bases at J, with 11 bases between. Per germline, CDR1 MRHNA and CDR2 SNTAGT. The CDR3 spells CASSDGGNAGYTF. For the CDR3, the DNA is TGTGCCAGCAGTGACGGCGGGAACGCTGGCTACACCTTC.

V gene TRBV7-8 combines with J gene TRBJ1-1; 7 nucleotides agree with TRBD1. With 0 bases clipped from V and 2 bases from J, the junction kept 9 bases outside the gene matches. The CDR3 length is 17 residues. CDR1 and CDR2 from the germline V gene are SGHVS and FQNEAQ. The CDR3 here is CASSLAPPGTANTEAFF. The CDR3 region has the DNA TGTGCCAGCAGCTTAGCTCCACCTGGGACAGCTAACACTGAAGCTTTCTTT.

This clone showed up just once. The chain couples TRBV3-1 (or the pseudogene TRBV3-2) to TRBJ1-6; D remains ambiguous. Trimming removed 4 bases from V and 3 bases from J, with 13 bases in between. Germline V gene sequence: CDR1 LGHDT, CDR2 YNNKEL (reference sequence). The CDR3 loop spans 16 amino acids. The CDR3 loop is CASSLKGAVYNSPLHF. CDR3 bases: TGTGCCAGCAGCCTCAAAGGAGCGGTCTATAATTCACCCCTCCACTTT.

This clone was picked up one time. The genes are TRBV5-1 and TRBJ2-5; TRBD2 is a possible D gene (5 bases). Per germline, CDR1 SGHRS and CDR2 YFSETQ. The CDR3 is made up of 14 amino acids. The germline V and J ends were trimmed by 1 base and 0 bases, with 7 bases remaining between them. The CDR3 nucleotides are TGCGCCAGCAGCTTGTTCGGGGACCAAGAGACCCAGTACTTC. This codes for CASSLFGDQETQYF.

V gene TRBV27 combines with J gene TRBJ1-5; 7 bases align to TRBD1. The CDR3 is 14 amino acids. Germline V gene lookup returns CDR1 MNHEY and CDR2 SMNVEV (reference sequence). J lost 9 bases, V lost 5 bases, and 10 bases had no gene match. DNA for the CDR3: TGTGCCAGCAGTCCGACAGGGTTTCGTCGGCCCCAGCATTTT. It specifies CASSPTGFRRPQHF.

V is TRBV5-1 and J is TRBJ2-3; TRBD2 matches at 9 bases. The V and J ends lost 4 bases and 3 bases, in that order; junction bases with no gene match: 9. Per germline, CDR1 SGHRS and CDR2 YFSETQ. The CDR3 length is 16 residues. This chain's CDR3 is CASSPPGRGGTDTQYF. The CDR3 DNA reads TGCGCCAGCAGCCCCCCGGGGCGGGGGGGTACAGATACGCAGTATTTT.

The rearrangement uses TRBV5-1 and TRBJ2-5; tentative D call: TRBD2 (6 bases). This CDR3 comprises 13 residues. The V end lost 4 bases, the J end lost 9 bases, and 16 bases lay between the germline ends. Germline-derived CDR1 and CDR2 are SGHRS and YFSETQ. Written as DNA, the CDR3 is TGCGCCAGCAGCCCGTTAACAAGGGAGGCCCAGTACTTC. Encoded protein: CASSPLTREAQYF.